The sequence of this T cell receptor beta chain was determined in a study of shared clonotypes between healthy human individuals. Whole-study context: For every donor, three CD4 naive, three CD4 memory, two CD8 naive and one CD8 memory plates were used. Whole-study findings and limits: Only blood underwent sampling, and tissue repertoires likely differ.

This CDR3 is built from 14 residues. The germline gives CDR1 MDHEN, CDR2 SYDVKM. Trimming removed 8 bases from V and 7 bases from J, with 18 bases in between. In regard to this clone: Its antigen is currently unknown.

Every subset had its genomic DNA shared out evenly among several immunoSEQ plates. Each replicate PCR on the sorted subsets used 150 to 200 ng DNA (about 30,000 T cell genomes). Measured with immunoSEQ multiplex PCR; TCRdb has only the in-frame clones, and not every one. The profile shows 2,500,000 or so clones, around nine tenths of them singletons. The chain links TRBV28 to TRBJ1-5; D not certain. The receptor was isolated from a man in his late teens or twenties in good health. Sequencing was done on a sample of naive CD4+ T cells sorted from blood. The subset here: CD45RA+ positively selected. Written as DNA, the CDR3 is TGTGCCAGCTTTACCGAGACATCAAAGCAGCCCCAGCATTTT. The encoded protein is CASFTETSKQPQHF.